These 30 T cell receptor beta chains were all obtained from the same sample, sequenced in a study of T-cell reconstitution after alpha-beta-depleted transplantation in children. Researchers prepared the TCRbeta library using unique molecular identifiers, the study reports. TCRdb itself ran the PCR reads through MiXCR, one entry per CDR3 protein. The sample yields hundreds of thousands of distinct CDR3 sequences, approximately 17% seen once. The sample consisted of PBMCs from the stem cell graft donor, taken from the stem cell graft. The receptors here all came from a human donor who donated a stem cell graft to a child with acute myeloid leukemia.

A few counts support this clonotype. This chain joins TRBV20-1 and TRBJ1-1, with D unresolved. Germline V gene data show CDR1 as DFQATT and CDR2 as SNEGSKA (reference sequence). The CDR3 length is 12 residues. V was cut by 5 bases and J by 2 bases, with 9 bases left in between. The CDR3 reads CSAEEHNTEAFF. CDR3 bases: TGCAGTGCTGAAGAGCATAACACTGAAGCTTTCTTT.

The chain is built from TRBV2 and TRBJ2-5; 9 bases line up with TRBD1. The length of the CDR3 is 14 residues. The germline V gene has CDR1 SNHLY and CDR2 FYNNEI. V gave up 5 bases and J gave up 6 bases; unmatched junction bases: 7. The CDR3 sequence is CASSSRGQGQTQYF. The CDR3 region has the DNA TGTGCCAGCAGTAGCCGGGGACAGGGCCAGACCCAGTACTTC.

DNA of the CDR3: TGTGCCAGCAGTAGTGCCCGCGGGGGGGCATACAATGAGCAGTTCTTC. As protein: CASSSARGGAYNEQFF. V is TRBV12-3 or TRBV12-4 and J is TRBJ2-1; 9 nucleotides align to TRBD2. The CDR3 has 16 amino acids. Unmatched junction bases numbered 9, after V lost 5 bases and J lost 4 bases.

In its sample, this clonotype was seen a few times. CDR3: CSARDAISSGGIYEQYF. CDR3 DNA sequence: TGCAGTGCTAGAGATGCGATCTCGAGCGGGGGGATCTACGAGCAGTACTTC. This chain uses TRBV20-1 with TRBJ2-7; 9 nucleotides match TRBD2. Trimming removed 0 bases from V and 3 bases from J; junction bases left unmatched: 12. This CDR3 comprises 17 residues. From germline, CDR1 is DFQATT and CDR2 SNEGSKA (reference sequence).

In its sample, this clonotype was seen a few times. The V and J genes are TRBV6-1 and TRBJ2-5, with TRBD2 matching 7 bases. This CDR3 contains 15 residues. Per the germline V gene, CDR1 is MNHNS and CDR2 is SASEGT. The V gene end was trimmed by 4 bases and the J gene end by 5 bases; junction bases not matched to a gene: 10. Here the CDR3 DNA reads TGTGCCAGCAGTGGACGGGAGGTAGCATCTGAGACCCAGTACTTC. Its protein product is CASSGREVASETQYF.

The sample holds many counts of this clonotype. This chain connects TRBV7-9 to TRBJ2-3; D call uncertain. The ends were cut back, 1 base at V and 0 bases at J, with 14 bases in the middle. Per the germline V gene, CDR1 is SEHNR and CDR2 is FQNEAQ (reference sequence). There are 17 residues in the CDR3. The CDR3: CASSLGVRSSSTDTQYF. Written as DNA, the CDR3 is TGTGCCAGCAGCTTAGGCGTAAGAAGTTCTAGCACAGATACGCAGTATTTT.

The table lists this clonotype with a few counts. In DNA, the CDR3 is TGTGCCAGCAGTTTTCCCGGGACAGGGAGTAAGCAGTACTTC. As protein: CASSFPGTGSKQYF. The V gene is TRBV27, the J gene TRBJ2-7; TRBD1 aligns across 9 bases. This CDR3 spans 14 amino acids. Trimming took 3 bases from V and 8 from J; bases not matched to a gene: 8. In germline, CDR1 is MNHEY, CDR2 SMNVEV (reference sequence).

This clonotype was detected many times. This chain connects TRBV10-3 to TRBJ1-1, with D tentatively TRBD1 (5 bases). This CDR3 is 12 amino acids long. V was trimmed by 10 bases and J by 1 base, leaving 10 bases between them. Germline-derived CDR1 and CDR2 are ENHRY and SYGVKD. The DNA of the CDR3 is TGTGCCACCCGGGACTGGAACACTGAAGCTTTCTTT. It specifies CATRDWNTEAFF.

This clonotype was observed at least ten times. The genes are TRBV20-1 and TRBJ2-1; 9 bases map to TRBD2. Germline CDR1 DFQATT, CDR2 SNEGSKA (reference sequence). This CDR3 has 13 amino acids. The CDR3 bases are TGCAGCGCCACGGGACTAGCTTACAATGAGCAGTTCTTC. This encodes CSATGLAYNEQFF.

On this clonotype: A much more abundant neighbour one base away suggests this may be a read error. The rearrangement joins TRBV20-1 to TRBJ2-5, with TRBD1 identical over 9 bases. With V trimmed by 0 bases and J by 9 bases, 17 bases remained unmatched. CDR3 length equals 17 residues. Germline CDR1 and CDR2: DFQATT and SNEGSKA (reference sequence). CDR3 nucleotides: TGCAGTGCTAGAGATTGGGGACAGGGAGGGCGAAGTCGGCCCCAGTACTTC. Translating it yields CSARDWGQGGRSRPQYF.

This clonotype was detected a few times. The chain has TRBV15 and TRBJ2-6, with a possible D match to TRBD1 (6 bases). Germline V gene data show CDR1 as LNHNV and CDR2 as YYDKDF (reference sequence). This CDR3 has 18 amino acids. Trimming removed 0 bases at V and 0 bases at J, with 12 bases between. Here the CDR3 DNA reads TGTGCCACCAGCAGAGATCCCCAGGGGTTCTCTGGGGCCAACGTCCTGACTTTC. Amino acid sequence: CATSRDPQGFSGANVLTF.

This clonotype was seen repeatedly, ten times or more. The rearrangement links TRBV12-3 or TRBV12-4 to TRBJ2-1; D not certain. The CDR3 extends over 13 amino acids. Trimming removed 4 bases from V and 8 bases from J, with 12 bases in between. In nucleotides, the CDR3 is TGTGCCAGCAGTTATACGGCTGGCGATGAGCAGTTCTTC. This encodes CASSYTAGDEQFF.

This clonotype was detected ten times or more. CDR3 in amino acids: CSANALQGRNNSPLHF. For the CDR3, the DNA is TGCAGTGCTAATGCCTTACAGGGGAGGAATAATTCACCCCTCCACTTT. V gene TRBV20-1 combines with J gene TRBJ1-6, with TRBD1 identical over 7 bases. V lost 4 bases, J lost 5 bases, and 11 bases stayed unmatched. CDR1 is DFQATT, CDR2 SNEGSKA, per germline (reference sequence). This CDR3 contains 16 residues.

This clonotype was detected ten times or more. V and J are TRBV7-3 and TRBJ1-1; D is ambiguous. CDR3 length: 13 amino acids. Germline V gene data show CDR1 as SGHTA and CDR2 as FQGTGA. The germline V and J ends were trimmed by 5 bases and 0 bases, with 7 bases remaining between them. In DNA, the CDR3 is TGTGCCAGCAGCCTTCGGATGAACACTGAAGCTTTCTTT. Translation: CASSLRMNTEAFF.

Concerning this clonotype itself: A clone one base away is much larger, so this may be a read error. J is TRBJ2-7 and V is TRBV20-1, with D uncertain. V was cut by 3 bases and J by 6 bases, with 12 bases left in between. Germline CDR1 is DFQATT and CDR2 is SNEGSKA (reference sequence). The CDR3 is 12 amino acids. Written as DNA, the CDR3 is TGCAGTGCTAGTCCCTCCCTAGGCGAGCAGTACTTC. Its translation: CSASPSLGEQYF.

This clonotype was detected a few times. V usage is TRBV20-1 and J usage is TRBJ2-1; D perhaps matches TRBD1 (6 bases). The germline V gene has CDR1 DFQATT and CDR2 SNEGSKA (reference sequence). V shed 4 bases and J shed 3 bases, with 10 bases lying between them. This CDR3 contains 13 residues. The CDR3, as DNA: TGCAGTGCTACCCCGACAGGCTACAATGAGCAGTTCTTC. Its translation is CSATPTGYNEQFF.

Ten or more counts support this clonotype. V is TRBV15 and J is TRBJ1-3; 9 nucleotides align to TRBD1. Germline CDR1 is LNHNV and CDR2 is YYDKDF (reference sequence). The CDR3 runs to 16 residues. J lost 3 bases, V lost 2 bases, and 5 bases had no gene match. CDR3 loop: CATSRTTGGSGNTIYF. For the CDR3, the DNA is TGTGCCACCAGCAGAACGACAGGGGGAAGTGGAAACACCATATATTTT.

CDR3 coding DNA: TGTGCCAGCAGTCCGACACTTGTCTATGGCTACACCTTC. Amino acids: CASSPTLVYGYTF. This chain links TRBV27 with TRBJ1-2; D is ambiguous. V gave up 5 bases and J gave up 4 bases, with 11 bases separating them. The CDR3 runs to 13 residues. Germline-derived CDR1 and CDR2 are MNHEY and SMNVEV (reference sequence).

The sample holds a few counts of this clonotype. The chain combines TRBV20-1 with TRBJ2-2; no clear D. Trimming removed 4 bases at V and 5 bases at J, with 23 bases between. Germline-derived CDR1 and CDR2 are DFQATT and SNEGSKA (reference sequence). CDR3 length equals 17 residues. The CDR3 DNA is TGCAGTGCTATTGGGAACCAAAAGGCCTCACGGACCGGGGAGCTGTTTTTT. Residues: CSAIGNQKASRTGELFF.

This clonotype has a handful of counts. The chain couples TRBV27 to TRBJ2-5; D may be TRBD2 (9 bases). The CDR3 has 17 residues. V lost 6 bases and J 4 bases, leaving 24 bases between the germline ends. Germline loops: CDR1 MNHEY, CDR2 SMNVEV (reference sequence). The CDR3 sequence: CASSLRQGREGLETQYF. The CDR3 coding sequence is TGTGCCAGCAGCCTCCGACAGGGGCGGGAGGGGTTAGAGACCCAGTACTTC.

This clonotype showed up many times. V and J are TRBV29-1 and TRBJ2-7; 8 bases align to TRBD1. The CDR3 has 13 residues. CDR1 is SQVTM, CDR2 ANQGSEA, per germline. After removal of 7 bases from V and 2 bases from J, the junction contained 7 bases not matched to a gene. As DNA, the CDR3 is TGCAGCGCCTTGACAGGGGATACCTACGAGCAGTACTTC. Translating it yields CSALTGDTYEQYF.

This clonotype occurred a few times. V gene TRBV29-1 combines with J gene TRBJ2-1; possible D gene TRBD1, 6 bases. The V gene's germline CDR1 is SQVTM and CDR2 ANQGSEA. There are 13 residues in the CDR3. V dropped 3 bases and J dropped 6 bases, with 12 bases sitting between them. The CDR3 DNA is TGCAGCGTTGACAGGGGATCCCCCAATGAGCAGTTCTTC. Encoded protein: CSVDRGSPNEQFF.

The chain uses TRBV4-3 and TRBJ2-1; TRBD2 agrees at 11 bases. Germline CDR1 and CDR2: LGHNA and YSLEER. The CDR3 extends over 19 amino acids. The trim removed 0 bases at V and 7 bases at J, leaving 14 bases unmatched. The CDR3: CASSQDSALTSGAGNEQFF. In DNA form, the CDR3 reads TGCGCCAGCAGCCAAGATTCCGCTTTGACTAGCGGGGCCGGAAATGAGCAGTTCTTC.

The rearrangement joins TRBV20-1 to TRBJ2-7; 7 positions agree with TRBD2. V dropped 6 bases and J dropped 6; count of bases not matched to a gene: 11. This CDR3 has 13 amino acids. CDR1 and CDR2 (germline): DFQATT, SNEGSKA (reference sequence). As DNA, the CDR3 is TGCAGTGCCCTACGGGCGGGGGAGGGCGAGCAGTACTTC. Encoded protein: CSALRAGEGEQYF.

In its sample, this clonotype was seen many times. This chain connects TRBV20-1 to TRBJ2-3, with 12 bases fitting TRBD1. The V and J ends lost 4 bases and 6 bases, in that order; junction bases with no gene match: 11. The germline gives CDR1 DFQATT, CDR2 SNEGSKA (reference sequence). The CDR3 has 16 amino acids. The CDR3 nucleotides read TGCAGTGCTACCCCGGGACAGGGGGCGGTTGCTGATACGCAGTATTTT. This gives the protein CSATPGQGAVADTQYF.

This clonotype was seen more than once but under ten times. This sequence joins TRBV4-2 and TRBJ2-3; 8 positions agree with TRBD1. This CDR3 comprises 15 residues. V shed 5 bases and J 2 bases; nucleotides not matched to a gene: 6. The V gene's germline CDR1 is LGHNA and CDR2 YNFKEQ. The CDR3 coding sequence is TGTGCCAGCAGCTCCGGGACAGGAAACACAGATACGCAGTATTTT. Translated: CASSSGTGNTDTQYF.

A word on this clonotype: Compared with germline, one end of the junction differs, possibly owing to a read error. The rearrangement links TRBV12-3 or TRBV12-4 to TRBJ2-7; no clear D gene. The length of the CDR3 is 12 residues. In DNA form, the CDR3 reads TGTGCCAGCAGCCCTTCTTCCTACGAGCGGTACTTC. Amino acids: CASSPSSYERYF.

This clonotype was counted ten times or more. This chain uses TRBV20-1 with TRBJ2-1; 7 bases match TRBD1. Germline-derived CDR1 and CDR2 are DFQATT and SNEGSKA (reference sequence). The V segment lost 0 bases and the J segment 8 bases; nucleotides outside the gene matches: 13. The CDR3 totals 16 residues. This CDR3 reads CSARDLQGTGADEQFF. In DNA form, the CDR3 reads TGCAGTGCTAGAGATCTACAGGGTACAGGGGCCGATGAGCAGTTCTTC.

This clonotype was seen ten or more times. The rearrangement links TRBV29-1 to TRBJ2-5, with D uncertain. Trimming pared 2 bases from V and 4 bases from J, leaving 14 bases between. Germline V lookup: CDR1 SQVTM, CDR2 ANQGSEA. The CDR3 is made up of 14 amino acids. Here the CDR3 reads CSVELRVVGETQYF. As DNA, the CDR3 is TGCAGCGTTGAATTAAGGGTGGTCGGAGAGACCCAGTACTTC.

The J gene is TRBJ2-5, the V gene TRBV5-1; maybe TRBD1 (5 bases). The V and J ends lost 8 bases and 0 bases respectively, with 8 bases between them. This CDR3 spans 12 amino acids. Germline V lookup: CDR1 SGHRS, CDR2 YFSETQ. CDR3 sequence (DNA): TGCGCCAGAAGACAGAACCAAGAGACCCAGTACTTC. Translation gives CARRQNQETQYF.